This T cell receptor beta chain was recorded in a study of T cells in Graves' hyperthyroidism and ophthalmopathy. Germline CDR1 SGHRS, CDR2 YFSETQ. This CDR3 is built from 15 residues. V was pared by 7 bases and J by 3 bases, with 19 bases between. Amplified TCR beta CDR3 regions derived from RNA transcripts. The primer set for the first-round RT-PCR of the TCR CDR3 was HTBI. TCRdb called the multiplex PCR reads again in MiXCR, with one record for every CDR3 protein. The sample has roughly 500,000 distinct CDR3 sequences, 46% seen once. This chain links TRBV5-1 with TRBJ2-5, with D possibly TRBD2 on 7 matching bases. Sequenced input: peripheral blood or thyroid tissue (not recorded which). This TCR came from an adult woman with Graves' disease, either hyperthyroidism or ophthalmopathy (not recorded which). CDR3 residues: CASWGGQPGEETQYF. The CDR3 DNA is TGCGCCAGCTGGGGGGGCCAACCGGGAGAAGAGACCCAGTACTTC. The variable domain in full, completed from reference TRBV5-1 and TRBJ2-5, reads KAGVTQTPRYLIKTRGQQVTLSCSPISGHRSVSWYQQTPGQGLQFLFEYFSETQRNKGNFPGRFSGRQFSNSRSEMNVSTLELGDSALYLCASWGGQPGEETQYFGPGTRLLVL.